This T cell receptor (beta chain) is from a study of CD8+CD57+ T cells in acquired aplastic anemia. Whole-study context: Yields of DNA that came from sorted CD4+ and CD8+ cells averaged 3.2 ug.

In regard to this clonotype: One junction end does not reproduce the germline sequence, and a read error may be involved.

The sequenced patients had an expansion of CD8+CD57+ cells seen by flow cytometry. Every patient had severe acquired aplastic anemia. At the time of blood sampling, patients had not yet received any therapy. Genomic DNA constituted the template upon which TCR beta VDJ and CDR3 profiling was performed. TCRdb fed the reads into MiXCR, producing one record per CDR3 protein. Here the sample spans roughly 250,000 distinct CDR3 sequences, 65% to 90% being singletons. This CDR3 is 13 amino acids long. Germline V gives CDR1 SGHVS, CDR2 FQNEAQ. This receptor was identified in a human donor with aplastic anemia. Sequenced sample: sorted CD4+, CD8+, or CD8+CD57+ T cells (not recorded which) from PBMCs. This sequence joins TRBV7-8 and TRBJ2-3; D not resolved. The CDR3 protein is CASSLAGTDDTHF. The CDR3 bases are TGTGCCAGCAGCTTAGCGGGCACAGATGATACGCATTTT.